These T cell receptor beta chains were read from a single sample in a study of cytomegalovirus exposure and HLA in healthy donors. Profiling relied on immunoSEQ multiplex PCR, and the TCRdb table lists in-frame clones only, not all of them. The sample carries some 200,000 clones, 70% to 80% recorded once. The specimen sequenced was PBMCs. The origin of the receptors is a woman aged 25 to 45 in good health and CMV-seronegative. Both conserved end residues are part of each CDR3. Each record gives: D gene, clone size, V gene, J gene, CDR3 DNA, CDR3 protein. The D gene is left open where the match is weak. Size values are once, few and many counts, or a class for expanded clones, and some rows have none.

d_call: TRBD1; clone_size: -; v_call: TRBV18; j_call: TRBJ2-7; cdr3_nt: TGTGCCAGCTCACCCGCGGGACAGGGGGGGAAGCAGTACTTC; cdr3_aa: CASSPAGQGGKQYF
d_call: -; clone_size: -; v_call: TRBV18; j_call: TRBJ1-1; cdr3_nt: TGTGCCAGCTCACCACCGGCGGCAGGGAGGTTTAACACTGAAGCTTTCTTT; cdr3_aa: CASSPPAAGRFNTEAFF
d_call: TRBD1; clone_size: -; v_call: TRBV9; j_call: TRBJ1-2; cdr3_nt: TGTGTCGTAAGGGGACAGGGGTTCGATGGCTACACCTTC; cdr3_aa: CVVRGQGFDGYTF
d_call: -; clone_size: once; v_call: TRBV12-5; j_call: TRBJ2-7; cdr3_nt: TGTGCTAGCCGGGACTCAAGCTCCTACGAGCAGTACTTC; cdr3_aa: CASRDSSSYEQYF
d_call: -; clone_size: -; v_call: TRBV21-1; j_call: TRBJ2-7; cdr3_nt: TGTGCCAGCAGCAAAGCCTCGCGGGAGCCAAAGACCTACGAGCAGTACTTC; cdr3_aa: CASSKASREPKTYEQYF
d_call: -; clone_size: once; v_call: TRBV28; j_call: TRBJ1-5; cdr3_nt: TGTGCCAGCAGTTTACACAGGGATAGCAATCAGCCCCAGCATTTT; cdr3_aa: CASSLHRDSNQPQHF
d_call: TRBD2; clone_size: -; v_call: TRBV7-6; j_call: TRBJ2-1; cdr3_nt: TGTGCCAGCAGCCCGTCCAGGGAGCGGGGGGCTTCCTACAATGAGCAGTTCTTC; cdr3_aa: CASSPSRERGASYNEQFF
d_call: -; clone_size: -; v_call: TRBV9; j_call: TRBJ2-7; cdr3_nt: TGTGCCAGCAGCTCCTCCGGGGGGCCCTCCTACGAGCAGTACTTC; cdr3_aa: CASSSSGGPSYEQYF
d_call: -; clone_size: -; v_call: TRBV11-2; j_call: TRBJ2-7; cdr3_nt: TGTGCCAGCAGCTTAGGGAGGGGGCGCGTCTACGAGCAGTACTTC; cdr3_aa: CASSLGRGRVYEQYF
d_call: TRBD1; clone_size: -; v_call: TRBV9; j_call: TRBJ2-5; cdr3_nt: TGTGCCAGCAGCTTACTACGGGACAGCTTTCAAGAGACCCAGTACTTC; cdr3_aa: CASSLLRDSFQETQYF
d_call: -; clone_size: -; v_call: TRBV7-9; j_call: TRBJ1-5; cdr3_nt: TGTGCCAGCAGCTTACAGGCGGGGCAGCCCCAGCATTTT; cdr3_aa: CASSLQAGQPQHF
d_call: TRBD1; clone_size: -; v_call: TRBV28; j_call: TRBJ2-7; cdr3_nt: TGTGCCAGCAGTTTCTTTTCCAGGGGGAACATATACGAGCAGTACTTC; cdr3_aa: CASSFFSRGNIYEQYF
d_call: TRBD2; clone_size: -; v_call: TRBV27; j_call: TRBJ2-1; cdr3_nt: TGTGCCAGCAGTTCGAGGACTAGCGGGAGCAACGCGAATGAGCAGTTCTTC; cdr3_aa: CASSSRTSGSNANEQFF
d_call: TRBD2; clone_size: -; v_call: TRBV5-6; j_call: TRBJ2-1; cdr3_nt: TGTGCCAGCAGCTTGGGGACTAGCGGGGGAGGTGAGCAGTTCTTC; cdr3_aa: CASSLGTSGGGEQFF
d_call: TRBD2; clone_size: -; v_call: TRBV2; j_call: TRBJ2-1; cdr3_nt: TGTGCCAGTTTAGCGGGAGCGGTAGATGAGCAGTTCTTC; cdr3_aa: CASLAGAVDEQFF
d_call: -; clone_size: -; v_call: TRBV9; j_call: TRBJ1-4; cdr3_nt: TGTGCCAGCAGCGTAGGCCTAGGAGCAACTAATGAAAAACTGTTTTTT; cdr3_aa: CASSVGLGATNEKLFF
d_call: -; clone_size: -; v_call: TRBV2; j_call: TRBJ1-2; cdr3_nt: TGTGCCAGCAGTGAAGCGCGGCAGATTAACTATGGCTACACCTTC; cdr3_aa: CASSEARQINYGYTF
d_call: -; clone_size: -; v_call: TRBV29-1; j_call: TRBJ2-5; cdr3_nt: TGCAGCGTCCAGCACCCGGCCGGGGAGACCCAGTACTTC; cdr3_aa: CSVQHPAGETQYF
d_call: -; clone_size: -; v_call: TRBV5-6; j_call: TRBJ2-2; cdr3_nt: TGTGCCAGCAGCTCGCTGGGGACTGCGGCGAACACCGGGGAGCTGTTTTTT; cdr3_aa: CASSSLGTAANTGELFF
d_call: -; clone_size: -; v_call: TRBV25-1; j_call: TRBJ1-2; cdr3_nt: TGTGCCAGCAGTGTTGGGGCCGCTGGCTACACCTTC; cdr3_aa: CASSVGAAGYTF
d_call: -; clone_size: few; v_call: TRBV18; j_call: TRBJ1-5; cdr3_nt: TGTGCCAGCTCACCAGAGGCACAGGGTGGGGTGGGGCCCCAGCATTTT; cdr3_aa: CASSPEAQGGVGPQHF
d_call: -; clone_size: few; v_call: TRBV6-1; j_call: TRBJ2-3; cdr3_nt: TGTGCCAGCAGTGCTTTAACAGGGTTCGGCACAGATACGCAGTATTTT; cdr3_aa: CASSALTGFGTDTQYF
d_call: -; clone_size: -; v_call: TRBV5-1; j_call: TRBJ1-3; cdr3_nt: TGCGCCAGCAGCTTGGTGCCAGGGACTGGAAACACCATATATTTT; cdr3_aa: CASSLVPGTGNTIYF
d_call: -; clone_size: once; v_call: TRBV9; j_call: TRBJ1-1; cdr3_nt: TGTGCCAGCAGCGTAATAGGGGCTATGAACACTGAAGCTTTCTTT; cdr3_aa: CASSVIGAMNTEAFF
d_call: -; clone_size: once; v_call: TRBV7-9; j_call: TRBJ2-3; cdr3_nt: TGTTCCAGCAGCTTGGGGAGAGATACGCAGTATTTT; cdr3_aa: CSSSLGRDTQYF
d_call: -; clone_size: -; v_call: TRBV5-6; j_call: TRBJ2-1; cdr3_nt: TGTGCCAGCAGCCCCGCGGGCCGACTGCCCAATGAGCAGTTCTTC; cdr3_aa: CASSPAGRLPNEQFF
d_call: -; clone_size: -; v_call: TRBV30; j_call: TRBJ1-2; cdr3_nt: TGTGCCTGGGGACAGTTGGGCAATGGCTACACCTTC; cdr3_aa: CAWGQLGNGYTF
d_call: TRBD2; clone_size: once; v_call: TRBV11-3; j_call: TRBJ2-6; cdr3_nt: TGTGCCAGCAGCTTCGGGGGGAATGGGGCCAACGTCCTGACTTTC; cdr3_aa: CASSFGGNGANVLTF
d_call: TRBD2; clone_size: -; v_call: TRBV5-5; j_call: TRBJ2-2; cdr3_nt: TGTGCCAGCAGCTTGGGACTAGCGGGAATCGCCGGGGAGCTGTTTTTT; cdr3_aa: CASSLGLAGIAGELFF
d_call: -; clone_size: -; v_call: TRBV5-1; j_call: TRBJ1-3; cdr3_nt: TGCGCCAGCAGCTTGGATCAGGGAAACACCATATATTTT; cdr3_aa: CASSLDQGNTIYF
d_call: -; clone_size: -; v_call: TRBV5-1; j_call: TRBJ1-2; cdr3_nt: TGCGCCAGCAGCTTGGTTACAGGGAAGGAAAGGTTCTATGGCTACACCTTC; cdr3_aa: CASSLVTGKERFYGYTF
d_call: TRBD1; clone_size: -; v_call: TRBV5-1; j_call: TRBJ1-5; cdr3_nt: TGCGCCAGCAGCATACAGGGGGACGGATCGCAGCCCCAGCATTTT; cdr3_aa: CASSIQGDGSQPQHF
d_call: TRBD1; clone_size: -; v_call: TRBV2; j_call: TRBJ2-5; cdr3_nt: TGTGCCAGCAGTGAAGGGGACAGGGGTTCAGAGACCCAGTACTTC; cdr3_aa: CASSEGDRGSETQYF
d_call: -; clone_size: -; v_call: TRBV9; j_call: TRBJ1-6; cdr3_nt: TGTGCCAGCAGCGTAGCGCAGGACTATTCACCCCTCCACTTT; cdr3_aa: CASSVAQDYSPLHF
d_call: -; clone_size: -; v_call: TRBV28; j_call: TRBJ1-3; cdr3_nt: TGTGCCAGCAGTTTACAGGAAAACACCATATATTTT; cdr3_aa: CASSLQENTIYF
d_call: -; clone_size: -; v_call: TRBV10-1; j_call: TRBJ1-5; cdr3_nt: TGCGCCAGCAGTGAGTCGGCAGGTCTAAGCAATCAGCCCCAGCATTTT; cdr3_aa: CASSESAGLSNQPQHF
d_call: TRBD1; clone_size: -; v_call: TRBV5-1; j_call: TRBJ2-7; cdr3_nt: TGCGCCAGCAGCTTAGGACAGGCAAGCTCCTACGAGCAGTACTTC; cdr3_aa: CASSLGQASSYEQYF
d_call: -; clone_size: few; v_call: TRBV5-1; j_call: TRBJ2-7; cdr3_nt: TGCGCCAGCAGCTTACCTAGCTCCTACGAGCAGTACTTC; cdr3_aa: CASSLPSSYEQYF
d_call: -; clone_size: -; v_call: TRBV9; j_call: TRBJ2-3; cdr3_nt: TGTGCCAGCAGCGTAGGACTGTTTGATACGCAGTATTTT; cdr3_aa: CASSVGLFDTQYF
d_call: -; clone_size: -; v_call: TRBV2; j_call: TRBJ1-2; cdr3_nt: TGTGCCAGCAGTAGAACAGGGAACTATGGCTACACCTTC; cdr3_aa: CASSRTGNYGYTF
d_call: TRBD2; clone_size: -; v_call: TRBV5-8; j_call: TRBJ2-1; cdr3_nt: TGTGCCAGCAGCTGGGGCCGACTAGCGGGGGGTATCTACAATGAGCAGTTCTTC; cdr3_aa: CASSWGRLAGGIYNEQFF
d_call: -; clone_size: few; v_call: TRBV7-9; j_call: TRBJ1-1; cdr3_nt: TGTGCCAGCAGCTTGAACAAGAACACTGAAGCTTTCTTT; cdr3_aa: CASSLNKNTEAFF